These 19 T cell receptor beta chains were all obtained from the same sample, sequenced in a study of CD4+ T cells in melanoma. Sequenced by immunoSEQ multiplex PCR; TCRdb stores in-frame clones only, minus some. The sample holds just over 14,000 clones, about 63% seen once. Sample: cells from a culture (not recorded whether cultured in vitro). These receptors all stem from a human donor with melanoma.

CDR3 in DNA: TGTGCCATTACGGGGTGGAGCTCCTACAATGAGCAGTTCTTC. It translates to CAITGWSSYNEQFF. The rearrangement joins TRBV2 to TRBJ2-1; D is perhaps TRBD2 (5 bases). The CDR3 has 14 residues. With 10 bases removed from V and 0 bases from J, the gap between germline ends came to 13 bases. Per the germline V gene, CDR1 is SNHLY and CDR2 is FYNNEI.

The CDR3 DNA follows: TGTGCCAGCCTCCGGGACCGCTACAATGAGCAGTTCTTC. This codes for CASLRDRYNEQFF. This sequence joins TRBV6-1 and TRBJ2-1; D may correspond to TRBD1 or TRBD2 (5 bases each). CDR1 and CDR2 (germline): MNHNS, SASEGT. The CDR3 totals 13 residues. Between the trimmed V and J ends, which lost 8 bases and 3 bases, there was a span of 11 bases.

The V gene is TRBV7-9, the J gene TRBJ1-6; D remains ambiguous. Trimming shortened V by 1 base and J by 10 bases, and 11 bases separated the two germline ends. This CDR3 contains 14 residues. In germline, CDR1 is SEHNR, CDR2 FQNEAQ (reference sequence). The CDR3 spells CASSLGAVISPLHF. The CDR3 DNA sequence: TGTGCCAGCAGCTTAGGTGCCGTAATCTCACCCCTCCACTTT.

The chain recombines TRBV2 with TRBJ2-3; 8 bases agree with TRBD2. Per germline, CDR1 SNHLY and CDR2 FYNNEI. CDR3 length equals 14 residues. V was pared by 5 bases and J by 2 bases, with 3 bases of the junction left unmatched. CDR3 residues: CASSRGGYTDTQYF. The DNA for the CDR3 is TGTGCCAGCAGTCGGGGGGGATACACAGATACGCAGTATTTT.

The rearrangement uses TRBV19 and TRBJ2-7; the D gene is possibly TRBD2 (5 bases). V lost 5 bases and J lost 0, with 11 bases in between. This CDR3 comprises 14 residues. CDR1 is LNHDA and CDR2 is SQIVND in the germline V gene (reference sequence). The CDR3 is CASSSTRDSYEQYF. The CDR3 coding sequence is TGTGCCAGTAGTTCTACTAGGGACTCCTACGAGCAGTACTTC.

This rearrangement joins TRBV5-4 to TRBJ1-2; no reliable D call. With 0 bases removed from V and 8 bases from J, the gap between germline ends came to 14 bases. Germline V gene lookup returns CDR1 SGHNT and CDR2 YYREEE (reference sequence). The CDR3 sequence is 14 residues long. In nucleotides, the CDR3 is TGTGCCAGCAGCTTGGCCCGCGGCCGTCGCGGCTACACCTTC. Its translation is CASSLARGRRGYTF.

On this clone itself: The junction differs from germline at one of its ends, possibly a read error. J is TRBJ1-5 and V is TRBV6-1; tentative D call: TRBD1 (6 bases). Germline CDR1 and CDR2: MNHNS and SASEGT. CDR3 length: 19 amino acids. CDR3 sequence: CASGEVLTGPGYSNQPQHF. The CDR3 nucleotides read TGTGCCAGCGGTGAAGTTCTGACAGGACCCGGCTATAGCAATCAGCCCCAGCATTTT.

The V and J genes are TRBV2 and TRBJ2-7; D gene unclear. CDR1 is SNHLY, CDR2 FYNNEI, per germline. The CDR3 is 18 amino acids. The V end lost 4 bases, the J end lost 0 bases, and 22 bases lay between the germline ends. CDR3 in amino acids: CASSVYLGTVRSSYEQYF. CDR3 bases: TGTGCCAGCAGTGTTTACCTGGGAACCGTAAGGAGCTCCTACGAGCAGTACTTC. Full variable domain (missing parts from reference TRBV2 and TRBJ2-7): EPEVTQTPSHQVTQMGQEVILRCVPISNHLYFYWYRQILGQKVEFLVSFYNNEISEKSEIFDDQFSVERPDGSNFTLKIRSTKLEDSAMYFCASSVYLGTVRSSYEQYFGPGTRLTVT.

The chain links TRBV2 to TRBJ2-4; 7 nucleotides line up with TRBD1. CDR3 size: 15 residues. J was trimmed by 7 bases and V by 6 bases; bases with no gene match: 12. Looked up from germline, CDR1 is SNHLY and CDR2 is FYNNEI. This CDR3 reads CASSQYQGVGNIQYF. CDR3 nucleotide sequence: TGTGCCAGCAGCCAGTATCAGGGGGTAGGGAACATTCAGTACTTC.

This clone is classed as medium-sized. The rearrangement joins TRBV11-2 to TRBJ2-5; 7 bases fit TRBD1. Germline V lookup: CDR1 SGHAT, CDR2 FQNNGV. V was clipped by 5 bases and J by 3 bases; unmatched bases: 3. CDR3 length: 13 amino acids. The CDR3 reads CASSPTGKETQYF. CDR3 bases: TGTGCCAGCAGCCCGACAGGGAAAGAGACCCAGTACTTC.

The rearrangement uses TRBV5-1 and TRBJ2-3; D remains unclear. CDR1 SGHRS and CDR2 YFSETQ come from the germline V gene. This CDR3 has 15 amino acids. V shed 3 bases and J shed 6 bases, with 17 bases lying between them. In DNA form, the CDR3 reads TGCGCCAGCAGCTCCTCACAAGTACTACCCGATACGCAGTATTTT. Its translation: CASSSSQVLPDTQYF.

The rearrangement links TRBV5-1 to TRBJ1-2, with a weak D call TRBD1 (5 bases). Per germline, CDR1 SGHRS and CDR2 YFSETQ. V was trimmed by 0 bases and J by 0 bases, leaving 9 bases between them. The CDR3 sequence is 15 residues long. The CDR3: CASSLAGLANYGYTF. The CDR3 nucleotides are TGCGCCAGCAGCTTGGCGGGGCTAGCTAACTATGGCTACACCTTC.

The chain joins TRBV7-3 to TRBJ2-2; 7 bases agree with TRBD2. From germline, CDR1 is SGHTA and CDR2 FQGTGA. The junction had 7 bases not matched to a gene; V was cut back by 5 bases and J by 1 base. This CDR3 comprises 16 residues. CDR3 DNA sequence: TGTGCCAGCAGCGCACGGGAGCGGGGGAACACCGGGGAGCTGTTTTTT. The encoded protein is CASSARERGNTGELFF.

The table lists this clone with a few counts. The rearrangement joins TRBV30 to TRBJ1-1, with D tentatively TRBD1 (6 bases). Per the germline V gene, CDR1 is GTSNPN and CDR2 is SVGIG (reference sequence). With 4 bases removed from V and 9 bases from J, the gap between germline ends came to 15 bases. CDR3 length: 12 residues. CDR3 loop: CAWNTQGGKAFF. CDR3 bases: TGTGCCTGGAACACACAGGGCGGAAAAGCTTTCTTT. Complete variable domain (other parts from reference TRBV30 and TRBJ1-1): SQTIHQWPATLVQPVGSPLSLECTVEGTSNPNLYWYRQAAGRGLQLLFYSVGIGQISSEVPQNLSASRPQDRQFILSSKKLLLSDSGFYLCAWNTQGGKAFFGQGTRLTVV.

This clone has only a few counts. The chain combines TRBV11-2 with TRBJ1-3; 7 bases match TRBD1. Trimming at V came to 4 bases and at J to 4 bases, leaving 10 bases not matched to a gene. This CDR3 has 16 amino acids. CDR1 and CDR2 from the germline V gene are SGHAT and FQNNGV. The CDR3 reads CASSSFGQVPGNTIYF. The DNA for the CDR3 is TGTGCCAGCAGCTCCTTCGGACAGGTTCCCGGAAACACCATATATTTT.

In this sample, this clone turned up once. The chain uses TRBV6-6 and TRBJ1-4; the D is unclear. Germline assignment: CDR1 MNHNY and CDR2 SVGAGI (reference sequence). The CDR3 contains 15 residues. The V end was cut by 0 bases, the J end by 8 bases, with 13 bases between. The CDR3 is CASSYSGPDIEKLFF. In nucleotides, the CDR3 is TGTGCCAGCAGTTACTCGGGTCCCGATATCGAAAAACTGTTTTTT.

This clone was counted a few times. This chain's CDR3 is CASSLSLLHTSPLHF. The CDR3 nucleotides are TGTGCCAGCAGCTTATCCCTACTCCATACGTCACCCCTCCACTTT. V usage is TRBV7-2 and J usage is TRBJ1-6; D is ambiguous. CDR1 SGHTA and CDR2 FQGNSA come from the germline V gene. The CDR3 runs to 15 residues. V gave up 2 bases and J gave up 10 bases, with 15 bases separating them.

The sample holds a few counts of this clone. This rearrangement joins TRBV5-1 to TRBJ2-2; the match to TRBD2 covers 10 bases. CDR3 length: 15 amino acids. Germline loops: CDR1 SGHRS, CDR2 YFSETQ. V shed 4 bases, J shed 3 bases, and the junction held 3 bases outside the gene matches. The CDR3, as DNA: TGCGCCAGCAGCACCGGACTAGCGGACACCGGGGAGCTGTTTTTT. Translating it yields CASSTGLADTGELFF.

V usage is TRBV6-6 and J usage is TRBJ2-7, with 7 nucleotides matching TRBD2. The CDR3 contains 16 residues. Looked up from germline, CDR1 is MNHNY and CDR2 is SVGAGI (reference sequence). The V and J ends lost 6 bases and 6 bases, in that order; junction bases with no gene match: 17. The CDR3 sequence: CASSPRAVRGDSEQYF. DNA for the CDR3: TGTGCCAGCAGCCCTAGGGCTGTTCGGGGGGACTCCGAGCAGTACTTC.